The 16 T cell receptor beta chains below were found in one sample sequenced in a study of cytomegalovirus exposure and HLA in healthy donors. The PCR made use of 60 Vbeta and 13 Jbeta primers. The table came from immunoSEQ multiplex PCR; TCRdb's copy has only in-frame clones and leaves some out. The sample has 180,000 or so clones, approximately 84% seen once. The sample taken for sequencing was PBMCs. The source is a girl between 5 and 17 years old in good health and CMV-seropositive.

This chain connects TRBV25-1 to TRBJ2-1; D unresolved. CDR1 MGHDK and CDR2 SYGVNS come from the germline V gene. Trimming removed 5 bases from V and 6 bases from J, with 11 bases in between. The CDR3 is 13 amino acids. The CDR3 loop is CASSISGSNEQFF. The CDR3 DNA is TGTGCCAGCAGTATTAGTGGTTCCAATGAGCAGTTCTTC.

In DNA form, the CDR3 reads TGCGCCAGCAGCCTTCCCCCGACAGGGGTTATTGAAAAACTGTTTTTT. Translation: CASSLPPTGVIEKLFF. The rearrangement joins TRBV4-1 to TRBJ1-4, with 8 nucleotides matching TRBD1. Per the germline V gene, CDR1 is MGHRA and CDR2 is YSYEKL. V lost 4 bases, J lost 7 bases, and 11 bases stayed unmatched. This CDR3 region has 16 residues.

This sequence joins TRBV11-3 and TRBJ1-2; D not resolved. Germline V gives CDR1 SGHNT, CDR2 YENEEA. The CDR3 has 14 amino acids. V shed 1 base and J shed 2 bases, with 8 bases lying between them. The DNA of the CDR3 is TGTGCCAGCAGCTTAGTGGGCTGGAACTATGGCTACACCTTC. This translates into CASSLVGWNYGYTF.

The chain links TRBV7-2 to TRBJ2-7; D is unresolved. The V and J ends lost 1 base and 2 bases respectively, with 9 bases between them. Germline CDR1 SGHTA, CDR2 FQGNSA. The CDR3 is 14 amino acids. CDR3 DNA sequence: TGTGCCAGCAGCTTAGGTGGCTCAGCCTACGAGCAGTACTTC. As protein: CASSLGGSAYEQYF.

The chain recombines TRBV10-1 with TRBJ1-1; possibly TRBD1 for D (5 bases). The CDR3 is 13 amino acids. V was clipped by 3 bases and J by 1 base, with 6 bases between them. Germline CDR1 is WNHNN and CDR2 is SYGVQD (reference sequence). The CDR3 reads CASSDRGNTEAFF. The CDR3 DNA reads TGCGCCAGCAGTGATAGGGGGAACACTGAAGCTTTCTTT.

The CDR3 nucleotides are TGTGCCAGCTCACTACAGATAGAGACCCAGTACTTC. This codes for CASSLQIETQYF. The genes are TRBV18 and TRBJ2-5; D is ambiguous. Trimming cost V 4 bases and J 4 bases, with 7 bases left between them. Germline V gives CDR1 KGHSH, CDR2 LQKENI. CDR3 length: 12 residues.

In its sample, this clone was seen a few times. The rearrangement uses TRBV4-1 and TRBJ2-7; TRBD2 agrees at 8 bases. The germline V gene has CDR1 MGHRA and CDR2 YSYEKL. There are 15 residues in the CDR3. Trimming at V came to 4 bases and at J to 4 bases, leaving 9 bases not matched to a gene. The CDR3 coding sequence is TGCGCCAGCAGCCGCGGGGGGCAAGCCCTTTACGAGCAGTACTTC. It is translated as CASSRGGQALYEQYF.

V is TRBV27 and J is TRBJ2-5; D gene uncertain. Per the germline V gene, CDR1 is MNHEY and CDR2 is SMNVEV (reference sequence). The CDR3 has 12 residues. V was shortened by 6 bases and J by 5 bases, with 10 bases between the two germline ends. CDR3 sequence reads: CASRTTGETQYF. The CDR3 region has the DNA TGTGCCAGCAGGACGACTGGGGAGACCCAGTACTTC.

The chain uses TRBV2 and TRBJ2-7; D not certain. Germline values: CDR1 SNHLY, CDR2 FYNNEI. Deletions cut 6 bases from V and 3 bases from J, with 3 bases between. The length of the CDR3 is 10 residues. CDR3 loop: CASSNYEQYF. Here the CDR3 DNA reads TGTGCCAGCAGCAACTACGAGCAGTACTTC.

There are a few counts of this clone. The rearrangement uses TRBV6-5 and TRBJ2-7; the match to TRBD2 covers 7 bases. Germline V gene data show CDR1 as MNHEY and CDR2 as SVGAGI. The trim removed 0 bases at V and 2 bases at J, leaving 7 bases unmatched. This CDR3 comprises 16 residues. The CDR3 protein is CASSYSGVAGTYEQYF. DNA of the CDR3: TGTGCCAGCAGTTACTCAGGGGTAGCGGGTACCTACGAGCAGTACTTC.

The gene calls are TRBV5-8 and TRBJ2-7; tentative D call: TRBD1 (6 bases). Germline V gene sequence: CDR1 SGHTS, CDR2 YDEGEE. This CDR3 contains 14 residues. V was cut by 7 bases and J by 2 bases, with 16 bases left in between. DNA of the CDR3: TGTGCCAGCGCAGACAGGATACGGACCTACGAGCAGTACTTC. Its protein is CASADRIRTYEQYF.

This clone has a single count. The chain is built from TRBV6-4 and TRBJ1-2; D remains ambiguous. This CDR3 comprises 12 residues. V shed 6 bases and J shed 4 bases, with 9 bases lying between them. Germline V CDR1 and CDR2: MRHNA, SNTAGT. The CDR3 here is CASRDPFYGYTF. DNA for the CDR3: TGTGCCAGCAGGGACCCCTTCTATGGCTACACCTTC.

The V and J genes are TRBV19 and TRBJ1-1, with D tentatively TRBD1 (5 bases). The CDR3 extends over 17 amino acids. Germline V lookup: CDR1 LNHDA, CDR2 SQIVND (reference sequence). Deletions cut 3 bases from V and 0 bases from J, with 17 bases between. The CDR3 region has the DNA TGTGCCAGTAGTATGAGTCGTTTTCGGACACTGAACACTGAAGCTTTCTTT. Translated: CASSMSRFRTLNTEAFF.

This clone is a singleton in its sample. The chain links TRBV19 to TRBJ2-1; 10 bases are a match to TRBD2. V lost 3 bases, J lost 3 bases, and 5 bases stayed unmatched. Germline V gene sequence: CDR1 LNHDA, CDR2 SQIVND (reference sequence). The CDR3 runs to 16 residues. The CDR3, as DNA: TGTGCCAGTAGTATTGCAGCGGGAGGGTTCTACAATGAGCAGTTCTTC. It yields the protein CASSIAAGGFYNEQFF.

V gene TRBV11-2 combines with J gene TRBJ2-5; the D is unclear. CDR1 is SGHAT, CDR2 FQNNGV, per germline. The CDR3 covers 14 residues. The ends were cut back, 5 bases at V and 4 bases at J, with 14 bases in the middle. This chain's CDR3 is CASSANGVAETQYF. Written as DNA, the CDR3 is TGTGCCAGCAGCGCGAATGGAGTTGCAGAGACCCAGTACTTC.

Details on this clone: Compared with germline, one end of the junction differs, possibly owing to a read error. V gene TRBV7-7 combines with J gene TRBJ2-7; weak D call: TRBD2 (5 bases). This CDR3 has 13 amino acids. CDR1 SSHAT and CDR2 FNYEAQ come from the germline V gene (reference sequence). This CDR3 is CASSTLERREQYF. DNA of the CDR3: TGTGCTAGCAGCACCCTAGAGCGGAGAGAGCAGTACTTC.